This T cell receptor (beta chain) was identified in a study of blood T cells in healthy people across ages. A second roughly 6 to 11 cycle PCR used barcoded and J-beta primers. TCRdb re-called the 5' RACE reads through MiXCR, storing one row per CDR3 protein. The sample records approximately 1.5 million distinct CDR3 sequences, 34% being singletons. This clonotype turned up a few times. CDR1 SGDLS and CDR2 YYNGEE come from the germline V gene. The CDR3 has 20 residues. Trimming left V 0 bases short and J 4 bases short, with 26 bases between. The receptor was isolated from a young woman in good health. Sequencing was carried out using blood. V and J are TRBV9 and TRBJ2-1; the D call may be TRBD1 or TRBD2 (6 bases each). The CDR3 reads CASSVDGEWWGAGWYNEQFF. CDR3 coding DNA: TGTGCCAGCAGCGTAGATGGAGAGTGGTGGGGGGCTGGTTGGTACAATGAGCAGTTCTTC.